This T cell receptor beta chain comes out of a study of cytomegalovirus exposure and HLA in healthy donors. Study at large: The 90 to 150 validation repertoires used the same platform as the roughly 620 first-cohort repertoires, a later analysis reported. General study findings and limits: As was reported, the classifier diagnosed cytomegalovirus status with high specificity and sensitivity. Most sequenced TCRs were rare (though some public TCRs occurred in many donors).

Donors were drawn from the roughly 120-subject validation cohort, separate from the approximately 700-subject first cohort. TCRdb's table, derived via immunoSEQ multiplex PCR, lists solely in-frame clones and lacks some. The sample has approximately 76,000 clones, less than 95% seen once. The germline gives CDR1 DFQATT, CDR2 SNEGSKA (reference sequence). The CDR3 is 10 residues long. V lost 0 bases to trimming and J lost 8 bases, with 2 bases between them. This clone was picked up one time. Its antigen is as yet unknown. The chain has TRBV20-1 and TRBJ2-1, with D uncertain. This clonotype was obtained from a woman aged 18-30 years in good health and CMV-seropositive. The specimen sequenced was PBMCs. The CDR3 is CSARDYEQFF. In nucleotides, the CDR3 is TGCAGTGCTAGAGACTATGAGCAGTTCTTC.